This entry lists 27 T cell receptor beta chains sequenced from one sample in a study of breast tumors, draining lymph nodes, adjacent tissues. Samples came from axillary lymph nodes draining the breast cancer. Each CDR3 protein gets one entry after TCRdb re-called the multiplex PCR reads with MiXCR. The sample yields around 130,000 distinct CDR3 sequences, 15% to 20% seen once. The sequencing input was axillary lymph node tissue. The receptors were gathered from a female donor with breast cancer. Some clones in this sample may be carry-over from other donors' samples.

Concerning this clonotype itself: A much larger clone lies a single base off, so this may be a read error. The rearrangement joins TRBV3-1 to TRBJ2-7; D gene unclear. The ends were cut back, 4 bases at V and 2 bases at J, with 12 bases in the middle. This CDR3 contains 14 residues. Germline values: CDR1 LGHDT, CDR2 YNNKEL (reference sequence). CDR3 in amino acids: CASSRGPLTYEQYF. In DNA form, the CDR3 reads TGTGCCAGCAGCCGAGGACCATTAACCTACGAGCAGTACTTC.

Concerning this clonotype itself: Mismatch with germline at one junction end may stem from a read error. The CDR3, as DNA: TGTGCCAGCAGTCCGGGACAGGGGGCGAGGAATGAGCAGTCCTTC. Amino acid sequence: CASSPGQGARNEQSF. The V and J genes are TRBV7-8 and TRBJ2-1, with TRBD1 identical over 12 bases. The CDR3 length is 15 residues. Germline V gives CDR1 SGHVS, CDR2 FQNEAQ.

This clonotype was seen ten or more times. The chain couples TRBV7-3 to TRBJ2-3; D is undetermined. Germline CDR1 and CDR2: SGHTA and FQGTGA. Trimming left V 2 bases short and J 1 base short, with 7 bases between. The CDR3 runs 14 residues. The CDR3, as DNA: TGTGCCAGCAGCTTAGGCCCTGGCACAGATACGCAGTATTTT. Translated, it gives CASSLGPGTDTQYF. Using reference TRBV7-3 and TRBJ2-3 for the parts outside the CDR3, the full variable domain is GAGVSQTPSNKVTEKGKYVELRCDPISGHTALYWYRQSLGQGPEFLIYFQGTGAADDSGLPNDRFFAVRPEGSVSTLKIQRTERGDSAVYLCASSLGPGTDTQYFGPGTRLTVL.

This clonotype was recorded at least ten times. This chain uses TRBV5-8 with TRBJ1-6; 8 bases fit TRBD1. Germline assignment: CDR1 SGHTS and CDR2 YDEGEE. Trimming at V came to 3 bases and at J to 8 bases, leaving 10 bases not matched to a gene. CDR3 length: 16 residues. DNA for the CDR3: TGTGCCAGCAGCTCCTCAGGGGGCAAAAGGGATTCACCCCTCCACTTT. Translation gives CASSSSGGKRDSPLHF.

This clonotype appeared many times. The chain's CDR3 is CASSLSFLGPAAYEQYF. The CDR3 DNA sequence: TGTGCCAGCAGCTTAAGTTTTCTAGGGCCAGCCGCCTACGAGCAGTACTTC. The chain has TRBV7-8 and TRBJ2-7, with D unclear. The ends were cut back, 2 bases at V and 2 bases at J, with 19 bases in the middle. The CDR3 loop spans 17 amino acids. The V gene's germline CDR1 is SGHVS and CDR2 FQNEAQ.

This clonotype was seen at least ten times. This sequence joins TRBV5-1 and TRBJ2-3; 12 bases line up with TRBD2. The CDR3 extends over 15 amino acids. The germline V gene has CDR1 SGHRS and CDR2 YFSETQ. V lost 3 bases, J lost 6 bases, and 5 bases stayed unmatched. The CDR3 region has the DNA TGCGCCAGCAGCTCTAGCGGGGGGGCCGGGGATACGCAGTATTTT. This codes for CASSSSGGAGDTQYF.

At least ten counts were recorded for this clonotype. The genes are TRBV4-1 and TRBJ2-1; 8 positions agree with TRBD1. The CDR3 totals 15 residues. From germline, CDR1 is MGHRA and CDR2 YSYEKL. Trimming at V came to 1 base and at J to 7 bases, leaving 6 bases not matched to a gene. The CDR3 DNA follows: TGCGCCAGCAGCCAAGCTGGACAGGGTGGTAATGAGCAGTTCTTC. Amino acids: CASSQAGQGGNEQFF.

This clonotype was counted ten times or more. The chain carries TRBV20-1 and TRBJ2-5; perhaps TRBD1 as D (5 bases). Germline CDR1 reads DFQATT; CDR2 reads SNEGSKA (reference sequence). Trimming pared 6 bases from V and 4 bases from J, leaving 12 bases between. The CDR3 extends over 12 amino acids. Here the CDR3 DNA reads TGCAGTGCCCAGGGAAGTGGAGAGACCCAGTACTTC. Its protein is CSAQGSGETQYF.

This clonotype appeared many times. The chain employs TRBV5-1 and TRBJ1-6; the match to TRBD1 covers 7 bases. The CDR3 consists of 15 residues. Germline loops: CDR1 SGHRS, CDR2 YFSETQ. The V gene end was trimmed by 0 bases and the J gene end by 4 bases; junction bases not matched to a gene: 1. CDR3 sequence reads: CASSLAQGYNSPLHF. CDR3 sequence (DNA): TGCGCCAGCAGCTTGGCACAGGGGTATAATTCACCCCTCCACTTT.

This clonotype was detected a few times. The rearrangement links TRBV5-4 to TRBJ1-3; D not certain. The V end lost 0 bases, the J end lost 1 base, and 8 bases lay between the germline ends. The CDR3 is 15 residues long. Germline lookup yields CDR1 SGHNT and CDR2 YYREEE (reference sequence). Written as DNA, the CDR3 is TGTGCCAGCAGCTTGGATCCCAGATCTGGAAACACCATATATTTT. Its protein product is CASSLDPRSGNTIYF.

This clonotype was detected many times. V gene TRBV5-1 combines with J gene TRBJ2-3; TRBD2 matches 9 bases. The CDR3 loop spans 18 amino acids. The V gene's germline CDR1 is SGHRS and CDR2 YFSETQ. Losses at the gene ends were 2 bases for V and 4 bases for J; bases not matched to a gene: 14. CDR3 in DNA: TGCGCCAGCAGCTTTACCCCGAGTAGCGGGAGAAGGGCAGATACGCAGTATTTT. Its translation: CASSFTPSSGRRADTQYF.

The chain links TRBV2 to TRBJ1-1, with D hard to call. The CDR3 covers 11 residues. With 9 bases removed from V and 0 bases from J, the gap between germline ends came to 5 bases. Germline CDR1 and CDR2: SNHLY and FYNNEI. CDR3 region: CARLMNTEAFF. The CDR3 nucleotides read TGTGCCAGACTGATGAACACTGAAGCTTTCTTT.

Details on this clonotype: Given the absence of the conserved phenylalanine or tryptophan at the CDR3 end, a read error is likely. The chain employs TRBV5-1 and TRBJ1-5; weak D call: TRBD1 (6 bases). Looked up from germline, CDR1 is SGHRS and CDR2 is YFSETQ. The CDR3 sequence is 14 residues long. With 0 bases removed from V and 6 bases from J, the gap between germline ends came to 10 bases. The CDR3 region has the DNA TGCGCCAGCAGCTTGGGGGGGGGCACTCAGCCCCAGCATTCT. It specifies CASSLGGGTQPQHS.

This chain links TRBV12-3 or TRBV12-4 with TRBJ2-3; D is unclear. The ends were cut back, 3 bases at V and 0 bases at J, with 7 bases in the middle. The CDR3 extends over 14 amino acids. The chain's CDR3 is CASSFGSSTDTQYF. The CDR3 coding sequence is TGTGCCAGCAGTTTTGGCAGTAGCACAGATACGCAGTATTTT.

This clonotype has at least ten counts. The genes are TRBV5-1 and TRBJ2-7; tentatively, D is TRBD2 (6 bases). V was pared by 4 bases and J by 6 bases, with 20 bases between. CDR1 SGHRS and CDR2 YFSETQ come from the germline V gene. This CDR3 has 15 residues. CDR3 sequence: CASSVLAPSSGEQYF. CDR3 sequence (DNA): TGCGCCAGCAGCGTCCTAGCGCCCAGTTCAGGCGAGCAGTACTTC.

The table lists this clonotype with many counts. This chain uses TRBV5-5 with TRBJ1-3; D is uncertain. The CDR3 has 16 residues. The germline V and J ends were trimmed by 0 bases and 3 bases, with 13 bases remaining between them. Germline CDR1 is SGHKS and CDR2 is YYEKEE (reference sequence). CDR3 nucleotides: TGTGCCAGCAGCTTGGTCAGGACCCCGGGTGGAAACACCATATATTTT. Its translation: CASSLVRTPGGNTIYF.

This clonotype was recorded many times. The CDR3 coding sequence is TGTGCCAGCAGCTTATCCGGACAGGGGACAGATACGCAGTATTTT. Its translation is CASSLSGQGTDTQYF. This sequence joins TRBV7-3 and TRBJ2-3, with TRBD1 identical over 9 bases. V was clipped by 2 bases and J by 3 bases; unmatched bases: 3. Germline-derived CDR1 and CDR2 are SGHTA and FQGTGA. This CDR3 region has 15 residues. Full variable domain (remainder filled in from reference TRBV7-3 and TRBJ2-3): GAGVSQTPSNKVTEKGKYVELRCDPISGHTALYWYRQSLGQGPEFLIYFQGTGAADDSGLPNDRFFAVRPEGSVSTLKIQRTERGDSAVYLCASSLSGQGTDTQYFGPGTRLTVL.

This clonotype was observed a few times. The rearrangement links TRBV28 to TRBJ1-2; D ambiguous. V was trimmed by 6 bases and J by 8 bases, leaving 22 bases between them. Germline-derived CDR1 and CDR2 are MDHEN and SYDVKM. The CDR3 has 15 residues. The chain's CDR3 is CASRAVGAVGWGYTF. The CDR3 bases are TGTGCCAGCAGGGCGGTTGGAGCCGTGGGATGGGGCTACACCTTC.

This clonotype was detected many times. The chain uses TRBV2 and TRBJ2-3, with a weak D call TRBD2 (6 bases). V was trimmed by 3 bases and J by 2 bases, leaving 12 bases between them. Germline V gives CDR1 SNHLY, CDR2 FYNNEI. The CDR3 has 15 residues. CDR3 coding DNA: TGTGCCAGCAGTGATAGCGGACCTGACACAGATACGCAGTATTTT. As protein: CASSDSGPDTDTQYF.

This clonotype was counted many times. The rearrangement links TRBV9 to TRBJ1-3; D not resolved. CDR1 is SGDLS and CDR2 is YYNGEE in the germline V gene. The CDR3 spans 14 residues. The ends were cut back, 0 bases at V and 3 bases at J, with 7 bases in the middle. The CDR3 coding sequence is TGTGCCAGCAGCGTAGAAGTTTTTGGAAACACCATATATTTT. As protein: CASSVEVFGNTIYF. The complete variable domain, with remaining parts taken from reference TRBV9 and TRBJ1-3, reads DSGVTQTPKHLITATGQRVTLRCSPRSGDLSVYWYQQSLDQGLQFLIQYYNGEERAKGNILERFSAQQFPDLHSELNLSSLELGDSALYFCASSVEVFGNTIYFGEGSWLTVV.

With regard to this clonotype: A much larger clone sits a single nucleotide away, making a read error possible. This chain uses TRBV2 with TRBJ1-5; no clear D gene. Germline V CDR1 and CDR2: SNHLY, FYNNEI. The CDR3 has 12 amino acids. The CDR3 DNA is TGTGCCAGCAGAAACAGCAATCAGTCCCAGCATTTT. Its protein product is CASRNSNQSQHF.

Concerning this clonotype itself: The junction differs from germline at one of its ends, possibly a read error. V and J are TRBV9 and TRBJ1-1; TRBD1 is a possible D gene (6 bases). Germline CDR1 reads SGDLS; CDR2 reads YYNGEE. The length of the CDR3 is 15 residues. In nucleotides, the CDR3 is TGTCCCAGCAGCGTAGGGGGGTTGGGGAACACTGAAGCTTTCTTT. Its protein is CPSSVGGLGNTEAFF.

A word on this clonotype: At one end the junction does not follow the germline gene, possibly because of a read error. The genes are TRBV20-1 and TRBJ1-2; a weak D match, TRBD1 (6 bases). This CDR3 has 14 amino acids. Germline V lookup: CDR1 DFQATT, CDR2 SNEGSKA (reference sequence). CDR3 sequence reads: CSARGTASNYGYVF. CDR3 nucleotides: TGCAGTGCTAGAGGGACAGCCTCTAACTATGGCTACGTCTTC.

Ten or more counts support this clonotype. The chain combines TRBV20-1 with TRBJ2-2, with 10 bases aligning to TRBD2. The CDR3 spans 14 residues. The germline CDR1 and CDR2 sequences are DFQATT and SNEGSKA (reference sequence). The ends lost 4 bases at V and 6 bases at J; junction bases unmatched: 5. The CDR3 loop is CSANPSGSPGELFF. The CDR3 nucleotides read TGCAGTGCTAACCCTAGCGGGAGTCCCGGGGAGCTGTTTTTT.

This clonotype was observed many times. The rearrangement uses TRBV6-1 and TRBJ2-7; TRBD2 agrees at 15 bases. V shed 2 bases and J 6 bases; nucleotides not matched to a gene: 5. CDR1 and CDR2 from the germline V gene are MNHNS and SASEGT. The CDR3 is 16 residues long. The CDR3 DNA follows: TGTGCCAGCAGTGAATCCGGGACTAGCGGGGGGCTCGAGCAGTACTTC. The encoded protein is CASSESGTSGGLEQYF.

This clonotype was counted many times. This chain joins TRBV5-8 and TRBJ2-5; 15 bases agree with TRBD2. Germline-derived CDR1 and CDR2 are SGHTS and YDEGEE. The junction had 4 bases not matched to a gene; V was cut back by 0 bases and J by 4 bases. This CDR3 contains 17 residues. The CDR3 loop reads CASSLAAGLAGGETQYF. CDR3 coding DNA: TGTGCCAGCAGCTTGGCCGCGGGACTAGCGGGGGGAGAGACCCAGTACTTC.

Ten or more counts support this clonotype. This rearrangement joins TRBV7-3 to TRBJ2-3; 9 nucleotides match TRBD2. V was clipped by 5 bases and J by 3 bases; unmatched bases: 6. The CDR3 extends over 15 amino acids. The germline CDR1 and CDR2 sequences are SGHTA and FQGTGA. The CDR3 DNA reads as TGTGCCAGCAGCGCCCTAGCGGGACTTACAGATACGCAGTATTTT. Translating it yields CASSALAGLTDTQYF.